Listed here are 25 T cell receptor beta chains from one sample, sequenced in a study of T cell repertoires in cytomegalovirus infection. One entry per CDR3 protein results from TCRdb running MiXCR on the reads. The sample lists about 110,000 distinct CDR3 sequences; roughly 39% were seen once. These receptors have no known antigen. Sequencing used CD8+ T cells from cultured PBMCs, obtained from culture after CMV antigen stimulation. The source is a human donor in good health (CMV status not recorded). Some clones in this sample may be carry-over from other donors' samples.

This chain uses TRBV19 with TRBJ1-5; 7 bases line up with TRBD1. The V segment lost 1 base and the J segment 6 bases; nucleotides outside the gene matches: 6. Germline V gene sequence: CDR1 LNHDA, CDR2 SQIVND (reference sequence). The CDR3 is 15 amino acids. This CDR3 is CASSIADRASQPQHF. CDR3 nucleotide sequence: TGTGCCAGTAGTATAGCAGACAGGGCGAGTCAGCCCCAGCATTTT.

This clonotype appeared a few times. This chain connects TRBV2 to TRBJ1-5; D is uncertain. Per the germline V gene, CDR1 is SNHLY and CDR2 is FYNNEI. The CDR3 length is 17 residues. Trimming took 6 bases from V and 2 from J, leaving 20 bases between them. This CDR3 reads CASSIAPGKLGNQPQHF. In DNA, the CDR3 is TGTGCCAGCAGCATAGCCCCGGGTAAATTAGGCAATCAGCCCCAGCATTTT.

This rearrangement joins TRBV18 to TRBJ2-7; weak D call: TRBD1 (6 bases). The V gene lost 3 bases and the J gene lost 4 bases, with 13 bases spanning the gap. Germline lookup yields CDR1 KGHSH and CDR2 LQKENI. This CDR3 has 14 amino acids. This CDR3 reads CASSPPWDTYEQYF. DNA for the CDR3: TGTGCCAGCTCACCTCCGTGGGACACTTACGAGCAGTACTTC.

This clonotype was counted only a few times. The rearrangement joins TRBV19 to TRBJ2-1; no clear D gene. CDR3 size: 11 residues. Trimming left V 5 bases short and J 13 bases short, with 12 bases between. The germline CDR1 and CDR2 sequences are LNHDA and SQIVND (reference sequence). The CDR3 is CASSHGLDQFF. DNA for the CDR3: TGTGCCAGTAGTCATGGGCTTGACCAGTTCTTC.

This clonotype was counted at least ten times. The chain has TRBV27 and TRBJ2-1; the D is unclear. This CDR3 comprises 15 residues. V gave up 6 bases and J gave up 6 bases, with 18 bases separating them. Germline V gene data show CDR1 as MNHEY and CDR2 as SMNVEV (reference sequence). The CDR3 region has the DNA TGTGCCAGCAGCCTCAAACAGCTCAGAGGCAATGAGCAGTTCTTC. It specifies CASSLKQLRGNEQFF.

The V and J genes are TRBV2 and TRBJ2-1, with D possibly matching TRBD1 (5 bases). V was pared by 5 bases and J by 5 bases, with 13 bases between. There are 14 residues in the CDR3. The germline gives CDR1 SNHLY, CDR2 FYNNEI. The CDR3 bases are TGTGCCAGCAGTCCTCCAGGGAAGGACAATGAGCAGTTCTTC. Its translation: CASSPPGKDNEQFF.

This clonotype has only one observation. V usage is TRBV9 and J usage is TRBJ2-3; D is perhaps TRBD2 (7 bases). The germline V gene encodes CDR1 SGDLS and CDR2 YYNGEE. The CDR3 runs 16 residues. Between the trimmed V and J ends, which lost 6 bases and 0 bases, there was a span of 17 bases. The CDR3 DNA reads TGTGCCAGCACCCTAGGGGGGGGCCCTAGCACAGATACGCAGTATTTT. Amino acid sequence: CASTLGGGPSTDTQYF.

The rearrangement uses TRBV20-1 and TRBJ1-1; no clear D. The CDR3 totals 12 residues. Trimming left V 3 bases short and J 5 bases short, with 10 bases between. The germline CDR1 and CDR2 sequences are DFQATT and SNEGSKA (reference sequence). CDR3 coding DNA: TGCAGTGCTAGCGGGGATAGTACTGAAGCTTTCTTT. It codes for CSASGDSTEAFF.

This clonotype has a handful of counts. This chain joins TRBV27 and TRBJ1-1; TRBD1 matches at 9 bases. CDR3 length equals 14 residues. Losses at the gene ends were 8 bases for V and 4 bases for J; bases not matched to a gene: 8. Germline V CDR1 and CDR2: MNHEY, SMNVEV (reference sequence). The CDR3 DNA follows: TGTGCCAGCTCCTTGGACAGGGGTTTCACTGAAGCTTTCTTT. This encodes CASSLDRGFTEAFF.

The V call is TRBV12-3 or TRBV12-4, the J call TRBJ2-7, with D perhaps TRBD1 (6 bases). CDR3 size: 13 residues. Trimming cost V 3 bases and J 2 bases, with 8 bases left between them. CDR3 nucleotides: TGTGCCAGCAGTTTTCGACAGGCCTACGAGCAGTACTTC. It encodes CASSFRQAYEQYF.

V usage is TRBV4-2 and J usage is TRBJ1-3; tentatively, D is TRBD1 (5 bases). The CDR3 has 15 residues. The germline gives CDR1 LGHNA, CDR2 YNFKEQ. V was shortened by 3 bases and J by 2 bases, with 11 bases between the two germline ends. CDR3 loop: CASSHGRDPGNTIYF. The DNA for the CDR3 is TGTGCCAGCAGCCATGGCAGGGACCCTGGAAACACCATATATTTT.

This chain uses TRBV4-1 with TRBJ2-7; 10 positions agree with TRBD1. The CDR3 sequence is 15 residues long. The V gene's germline CDR1 is MGHRA and CDR2 YSYEKL. The V segment lost 6 bases and the J segment 2 bases; nucleotides outside the gene matches: 7. The CDR3 DNA reads as TGCGCCAGCAGTCCCTCCGGGACAGGGGCCTACGAGCAGTACTTC. Translating gives CASSPSGTGAYEQYF.

The chain employs TRBV6-5 and TRBJ2-4; tentative D call: TRBD1 (7 bases). CDR3 length: 16 residues. From germline, CDR1 is MNHEY and CDR2 SVGAGI. The ends were cut back, 3 bases at V and 3 bases at J, with 15 bases in the middle. CDR3: CASSYRNQGGKNIQYF. CDR3 nucleotide sequence: TGTGCCAGCAGTTATCGGAACCAGGGGGGCAAAAACATTCAGTACTTC.

The chain recombines TRBV7-9 with TRBJ1-1, with D perhaps matching TRBD1 (5 bases). The V gene lost 5 bases and the J gene lost 4 bases, with 14 bases spanning the gap. Germline lookup yields CDR1 SEHNR and CDR2 FQNEAQ (reference sequence). This CDR3 has 14 amino acids. The CDR3 DNA follows: TGTGCCAGCAGCCCAAGCCCGGGGGTCACTGAAGCTTTCTTT. Its protein is CASSPSPGVTEAFF.

This chain joins TRBV12-3 or TRBV12-4 and TRBJ1-5; the D gene is possibly TRBD1 (5 bases). Trimming removed 5 bases from V and 0 bases from J, with 8 bases in between. The CDR3 length is 14 residues. The CDR3 region has the DNA TGTGCCAGCAGTCAGGGTTCTAGCAATCAGCCCCAGCATTTT. Translation gives CASSQGSSNQPQHF.

The chain links TRBV27 to TRBJ2-4; weak D call: TRBD1 (6 bases). Germline-derived CDR1 and CDR2 are MNHEY and SMNVEV (reference sequence). The CDR3 consists of 13 residues. The V end was cut by 0 bases, the J end by 8 bases, with 8 bases between. The CDR3 DNA follows: TGTGCCAGCAGTTTATCCAGGGGTGACATTCAGTACTTC. Its protein is CASSLSRGDIQYF.

The genes are TRBV6-6 and TRBJ2-5; 9 bases fit TRBD1. The CDR3 runs 17 residues. V shed 0 bases and J 5 bases; nucleotides not matched to a gene: 10. The germline V gene encodes CDR1 MNHNY and CDR2 SVGAGI (reference sequence). DNA of the CDR3: TGTGCCAGCAGTTACTCGATAGAAGGGACAGGGTGGGAGACCCAGTACTTC. It translates to CASSYSIEGTGWETQYF.

Many counts were recorded for this clonotype. The chain employs TRBV28 and TRBJ1-1, with 8 bases lining up with TRBD1. From germline, CDR1 is MDHEN and CDR2 SYDVKM. Trimming cost V 5 bases and J 3 bases; bases outside gene matches: 8. The CDR3 has 15 amino acids. This CDR3 is CASSPPQGAYTEAFF. The DNA of the CDR3 is TGTGCCAGCAGTCCCCCCCAGGGGGCCTACACTGAAGCTTTCTTT.

The rearrangement uses TRBV19 and TRBJ2-5; TRBD2 matches at 8 bases. This CDR3 is built from 13 residues. V gave up 6 bases and J gave up 1 base; unmatched junction bases: 1. The germline CDR1 and CDR2 sequences are LNHDA and SQIVND (reference sequence). The CDR3: CASRSGGQETQYF. CDR3 DNA: TGTGCCAGTAGGAGCGGGGGCCAAGAGACCCAGTACTTC. The whole variable domain, filled in from reference TRBV19 and TRBJ2-5, reads DGGITQSPKYLFRKEGQNVTLSCEQNLNHDAMYWYRQDPGQGLRLIYYSQIVNDFQKGDIAEGYSVSREKKESFPLTVTSAQKNPTAFYLCASRSGGQETQYFGPGTRLLVL.

The genes are TRBV20-1 and TRBJ2-3; D possibly corresponds to TRBD2 (6 bases). In germline, CDR1 is DFQATT, CDR2 SNEGSKA (reference sequence). This CDR3 contains 16 residues. The V and J ends lost 0 bases and 1 base respectively, with 14 bases between them. The CDR3 sequence is CSARDLAQRGTDTQYF. The CDR3 DNA reads as TGCAGTGCTAGAGATTTAGCCCAGCGGGGCACAGATACGCAGTATTTT.

This clonotype was recorded a few times. V gene TRBV6-6 combines with J gene TRBJ1-5, with 7 bases fitting TRBD1. The CDR3 runs 14 residues. Per germline, CDR1 MNHNY and CDR2 SVGAGI (reference sequence). J lost 5 bases, V lost 6 bases, and 7 bases had no gene match. The CDR3 nucleotides read TGTGCCAGCAGGGAGGGGGCAGGGGATCAGCCCCAGCATTTT. It is translated as CASREGAGDQPQHF.

This clonotype was seen a few times. This rearrangement joins TRBV7-8 to TRBJ1-1, with 7 nucleotides matching TRBD1. Per germline, CDR1 SGHVS and CDR2 FQNEAQ. The J segment lost 4 bases and the V segment lost 5 bases, leaving 4 bases of the junction unmatched. CDR3 length: 13 residues. The CDR3 nucleotides are TGTGCCAGCAGCCCAACAGGGGCCACTGAAGCTTTCTTT. Translating it yields CASSPTGATEAFF.

V is TRBV27 and J is TRBJ2-1; 8 bases fit TRBD2. The V and J ends lost 3 bases and 7 bases, in that order; junction bases with no gene match: 14. There are 17 residues in the CDR3. Germline V gene data show CDR1 as MNHEY and CDR2 as SMNVEV (reference sequence). The CDR3 here is CASSFSFPGGILNEQFF. CDR3 bases: TGTGCCAGCAGTTTTTCTTTCCCGGGGGGGATACTGAATGAGCAGTTCTTC.

The chain has TRBV15 and TRBJ1-5; D is undetermined. Trimming left V 7 bases short and J 0 bases short, with 13 bases between. The CDR3 runs 15 residues. From germline, CDR1 is LNHNV and CDR2 YYDKDF (reference sequence). The CDR3 here is CATKAGVHSNQPQHF. The CDR3 DNA reads as TGTGCCACCAAGGCCGGCGTCCATAGCAATCAGCCCCAGCATTTT.

This clonotype was seen more than once but under ten times. The chain joins TRBV11-2 to TRBJ2-1, with unresolved D. Germline V gene lookup returns CDR1 SGHAT and CDR2 FQNNGV. Trimming shortened V by 4 bases and J by 0 bases, and 7 bases separated the two germline ends. This CDR3 contains 14 residues. CDR3 nucleotide sequence: TGTGCCAGCAGCTCCATGAGCTCCTACAATGAGCAGTTCTTC. Its protein product is CASSSMSSYNEQFF.